Shown below are 9 T cell receptor beta chains from a single sample sequenced in a study of T cell repertoires in cytomegalovirus infection. Each CDR3 protein gets one entry after TCRdb re-called the reads with MiXCR. The table has about 250,000 distinct CDR3 sequences, 9% to 15% seen once. The sample was PBMCs. The receptors were gathered from a human donor in good health (CMV status not recorded). Some clones in this sample may be carry-over from other donors' samples.

This clonotype was found many times. This chain joins TRBV7-8 and TRBJ1-1; D is unresolved. CDR3 length: 16 residues. Germline CDR1 and CDR2: SGHVS and FQNEAQ. Trimming pared 1 base from V and 1 base from J, leaving 13 bases between. The CDR3 loop is CASSLVGAGPNTEAFF. The CDR3, as DNA: TGTGCCAGCAGCTTAGTAGGCGCGGGCCCGAACACTGAAGCTTTCTTT. Supplemented by reference TRBV7-8 and TRBJ1-1, the full variable domain reads GAGVSQSPRYKVAKRGQDVALRCDPISGHVSLFWYQQALGQGPEFLTYFQNEAQLDKSGLPSDRFFAERPEGSVSTLKIQRTQQEDSAVYLCASSLVGAGPNTEAFFGQGTRLTVV.

This clonotype was found many times. The rearrangement uses TRBV7-2 and TRBJ2-1; maybe TRBD1 (6 bases). Trimming shortened V by 1 base and J by 6 bases, and 10 bases separated the two germline ends. The CDR3 spans 14 residues. Germline V lookup: CDR1 SGHTA, CDR2 FQGNSA. The CDR3 DNA reads as TGTGCCAGCAGCTTAGAAGCACAGGGCAATGAGCAGTTCTTC. Translation: CASSLEAQGNEQFF.

This clonotype was picked up many times. The V gene is TRBV7-9, the J gene TRBJ2-1, with a tentative D call TRBD2 (6 bases). This CDR3 spans 13 amino acids. Germline V lookup: CDR1 SEHNR, CDR2 FQNEAQ (reference sequence). Trimming took 5 bases from V and 6 from J, leaving 11 bases between them. The CDR3 DNA reads as TGTGCCAGCAGCCCAACGGAGGGCAATGAGCAGTTCTTC. It specifies CASSPTEGNEQFF.

Ten or more counts support this clonotype. The genes are TRBV7-2 and TRBJ1-5; tentatively, D is TRBD1 (5 bases). From germline, CDR1 is SGHTA and CDR2 FQGNSA. The V and J ends lost 5 bases and 6 bases respectively, with 20 bases between them. This CDR3 has 16 residues. Written as DNA, the CDR3 is TGTGCCAGCAGCCCAATTCCACCCGGGGGTGGTCAGCCCCAGCATTTT. It encodes CASSPIPPGGGQPQHF. The complete variable domain, with remaining parts taken from reference TRBV7-2 and TRBJ1-5, reads GAGVSQSPSNKVTEKGKDVELRCDPISGHTALYWYRQSLGQGLEFLIYFQGNSAPDKSGLPSDRFSAERTGGSVSTLTIQRTQQEDSAVYLCASSPIPPGGGQPQHFGDGTRLSIL.

This clonotype was observed many times. The chain recombines TRBV7-9 with TRBJ1-6; 12 bases are shared with TRBD1. Germline loops: CDR1 SEHNR, CDR2 FQNEAQ (reference sequence). The CDR3 consists of 16 residues. The ends lost 6 bases at V and 7 bases at J; junction bases unmatched: 7. CDR3 protein: CASSWDRGRGNSPLHF. CDR3 nucleotides: TGTGCCAGCAGTTGGGACAGGGGGCGCGGGAATTCACCCCTCCACTTT.

The J gene is TRBJ1-6, the V gene TRBV7-2; the D is unclear. Germline CDR1 and CDR2: SGHTA and FQGNSA. V lost 0 bases to trimming and J lost 5 bases, with 5 bases between them. The length of the CDR3 is 14 residues. CDR3 bases: TGTGCCAGCAGCTTAGCCCGTAATAATTCACCCCTCCACTTT. Its translation is CASSLARNNSPLHF.

With respect to this clonotype: The junction departs from germline at one end; a sequencing error may be responsible. The chain links TRBV7-6 to TRBJ2-3, with D possibly matching TRBD2 (5 bases). Germline V CDR1 and CDR2: SGHVS, FNYEAQ. CDR3 length: 14 residues. The CDR3 coding sequence is TGTTCCAGCCGCTCCTACCGGGGAACAGATACGCAGTATTTT. Translation gives CSSRSYRGTDTQYF.

This clonotype was observed at least ten times. The chain joins TRBV19 to TRBJ2-3; possible D gene TRBD1, 6 bases. Germline CDR1 reads LNHDA; CDR2 reads SQIVND (reference sequence). Deletions cut 0 bases from V and 5 bases from J, with 15 bases between. This CDR3 has 16 amino acids. The CDR3 coding sequence is TGTGCCAGTAGTATAGATCTAGAGTTAGGGGGAGATACGCAGTATTTT. Translation gives CASSIDLELGGDTQYF.

This clonotype has at least ten counts. The chain employs TRBV28 and TRBJ2-1; 8 bases match TRBD2. Germline CDR1 MDHEN, CDR2 SYDVKM. V lost 7 bases and J lost 5; bases outside the gene matches: 13. CDR3 length equals 16 residues. CDR3 in amino acids: CASTAGGGLIDNEQFF. The CDR3 bases are TGTGCCAGCACGGCGGGAGGAGGGTTAATCGACAATGAGCAGTTCTTC.